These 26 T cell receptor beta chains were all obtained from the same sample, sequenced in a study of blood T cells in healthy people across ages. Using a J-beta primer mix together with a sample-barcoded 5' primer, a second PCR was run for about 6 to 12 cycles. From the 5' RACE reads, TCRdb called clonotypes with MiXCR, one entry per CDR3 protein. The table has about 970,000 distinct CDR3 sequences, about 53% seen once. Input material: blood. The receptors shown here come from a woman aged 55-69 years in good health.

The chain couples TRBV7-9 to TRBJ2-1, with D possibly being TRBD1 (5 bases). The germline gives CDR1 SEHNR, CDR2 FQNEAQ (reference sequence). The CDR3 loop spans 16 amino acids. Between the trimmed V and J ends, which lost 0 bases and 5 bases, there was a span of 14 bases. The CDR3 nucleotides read TGTGCCAGCAGCTTAGCGAGAACGGACACAAACAATGAGCAGTTCTTC. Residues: CASSLARTDTNNEQFF. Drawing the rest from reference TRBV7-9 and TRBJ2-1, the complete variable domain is DTGVSQNPRHKITKRGQNVTFRCDPISEHNRLYWYRQTLGQGPEFLTYFQNEAQLEKSRLLSDRFSAERPKGSFSTLEIQRTEQGDSAMYLCASSLARTDTNNEQFFGPGTRLTVL.

CDR3 nucleotide sequence: TGTGCCGGGCGGGACAGCCGTTTTTTAGGCTACACCTTC. Translation gives CAGRDSRFLGYTF. This chain links TRBV7-9 with TRBJ1-2, with TRBD1 identical over 7 bases. Per germline, CDR1 SEHNR and CDR2 FQNEAQ (reference sequence). CDR3 length equals 13 residues. The J segment lost 8 bases and the V segment lost 11 bases, leaving 14 bases of the junction unmatched.

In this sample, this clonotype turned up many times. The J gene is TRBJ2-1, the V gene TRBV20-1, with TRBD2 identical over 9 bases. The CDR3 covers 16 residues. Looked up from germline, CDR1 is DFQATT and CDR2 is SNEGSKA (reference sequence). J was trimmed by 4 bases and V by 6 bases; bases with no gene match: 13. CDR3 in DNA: TGCAGTGCCCCCATGGCGGGAGGGTCGACATACAATGAGCAGTTCTTC. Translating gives CSAPMAGGSTYNEQFF.

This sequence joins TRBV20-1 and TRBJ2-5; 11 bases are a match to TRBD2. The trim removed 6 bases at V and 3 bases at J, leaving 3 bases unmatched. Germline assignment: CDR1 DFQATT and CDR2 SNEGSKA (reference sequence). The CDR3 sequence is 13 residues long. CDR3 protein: CSATGLAEETQYF. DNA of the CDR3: TGCAGTGCGACGGGACTAGCGGAAGAGACCCAGTACTTC.

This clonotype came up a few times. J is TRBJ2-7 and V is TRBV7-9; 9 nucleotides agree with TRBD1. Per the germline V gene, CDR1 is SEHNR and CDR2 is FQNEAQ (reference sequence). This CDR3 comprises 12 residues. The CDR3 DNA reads TGTGCAGTTGGGGACAGGGACTACGAGCAGTACTTC. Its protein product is CAVGDRDYEQYF.

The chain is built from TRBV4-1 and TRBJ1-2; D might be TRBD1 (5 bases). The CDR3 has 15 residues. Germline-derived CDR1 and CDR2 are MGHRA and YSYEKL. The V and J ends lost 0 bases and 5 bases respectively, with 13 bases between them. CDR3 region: CASSQEVDRAYGYTF. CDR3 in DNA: TGCGCCAGCAGCCAAGAAGTTGACAGAGCGTATGGCTACACCTTC.

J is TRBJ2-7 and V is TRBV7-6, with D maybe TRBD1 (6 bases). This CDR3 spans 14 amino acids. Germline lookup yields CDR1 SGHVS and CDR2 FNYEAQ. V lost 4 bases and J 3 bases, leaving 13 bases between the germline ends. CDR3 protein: CASSSVDRSYEQYF. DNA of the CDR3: TGTGCCAGCAGCTCCGTCGACAGGAGCTACGAGCAGTACTTC.

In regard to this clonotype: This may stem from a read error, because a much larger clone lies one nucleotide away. This CDR3 is CAGSPGSNIQYF. As DNA, the CDR3 is TGTGCCGGCAGTCCGGGGTCAAACATTCAGTACTTC. The chain couples TRBV6-5 to TRBJ2-7; a weak D match, TRBD2 (5 bases). The closer fit of TRBJ2-4 to the DNA end suggests the J call may be wrong. Germline values: CDR1 MNHEY, CDR2 SVGAGI. The CDR3 runs to 12 residues.

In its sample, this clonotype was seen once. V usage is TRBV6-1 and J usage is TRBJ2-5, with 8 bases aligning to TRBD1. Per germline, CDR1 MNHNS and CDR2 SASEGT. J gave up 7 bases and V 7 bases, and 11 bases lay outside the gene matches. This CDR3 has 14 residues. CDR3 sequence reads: CASTGQGSPRTQYF. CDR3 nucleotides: TGTGCCAGCACCGGACAGGGCTCACCTAGGACCCAGTACTTC.

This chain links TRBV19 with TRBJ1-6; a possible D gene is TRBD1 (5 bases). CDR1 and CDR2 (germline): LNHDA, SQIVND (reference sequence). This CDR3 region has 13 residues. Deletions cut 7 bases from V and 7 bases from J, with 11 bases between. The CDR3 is CASTWDRNSPLHF. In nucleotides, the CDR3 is TGTGCCAGTACCTGGGACCGCAATTCACCCCTCCACTTT.

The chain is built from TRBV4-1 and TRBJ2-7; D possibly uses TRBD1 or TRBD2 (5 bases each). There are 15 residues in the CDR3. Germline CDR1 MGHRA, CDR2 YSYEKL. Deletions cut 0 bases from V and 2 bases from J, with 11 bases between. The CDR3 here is CASSQEGTNTYEQYF. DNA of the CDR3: TGCGCCAGCAGCCAAGAGGGGACCAACACCTACGAGCAGTACTTC.

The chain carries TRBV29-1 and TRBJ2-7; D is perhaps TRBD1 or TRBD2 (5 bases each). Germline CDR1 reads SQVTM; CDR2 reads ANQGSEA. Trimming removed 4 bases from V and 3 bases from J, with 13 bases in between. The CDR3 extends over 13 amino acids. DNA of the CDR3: TGCAGCGTTGGAAGGGGAGCAAACTACGAGCAGTACTTC. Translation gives CSVGRGANYEQYF.

The CDR3 DNA reads TGTGCCATCAGGGGGACTAGCACAGATACGCAGTATTTT. This translates into CAIRGTSTDTQYF. This chain uses TRBV10-3 with TRBJ2-3; TRBD2 might be the D (6 bases). The CDR3 consists of 13 residues. The V gene's germline CDR1 is ENHRY and CDR2 SYGVKD. The V end lost 6 bases, the J end lost 0 bases, and 7 bases lay between the germline ends.

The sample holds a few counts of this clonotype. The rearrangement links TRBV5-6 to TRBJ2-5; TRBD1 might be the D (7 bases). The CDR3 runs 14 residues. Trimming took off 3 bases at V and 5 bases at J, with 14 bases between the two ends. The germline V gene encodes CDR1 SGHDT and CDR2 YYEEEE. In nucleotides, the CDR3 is TGTGCCAGCAGCTACACAGGGGCGGGGGAGACCCAGTACTTC. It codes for CASSYTGAGETQYF.

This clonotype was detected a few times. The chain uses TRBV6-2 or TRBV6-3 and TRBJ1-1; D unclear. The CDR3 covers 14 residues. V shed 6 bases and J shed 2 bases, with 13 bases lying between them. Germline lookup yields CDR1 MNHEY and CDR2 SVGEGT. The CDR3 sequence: CASRVQVHNTEAFF. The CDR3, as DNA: TGTGCCAGCAGAGTGCAGGTGCACAACACTGAAGCTTTCTTT.

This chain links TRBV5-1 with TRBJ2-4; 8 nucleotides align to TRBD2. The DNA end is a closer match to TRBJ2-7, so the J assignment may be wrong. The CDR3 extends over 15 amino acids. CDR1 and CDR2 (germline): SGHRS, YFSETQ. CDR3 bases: TGCGCCAGCAGCCTATCCGGGACTAGTCCCGTCGAGCAGTACTTC. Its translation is CASSLSGTSPVEQYF.

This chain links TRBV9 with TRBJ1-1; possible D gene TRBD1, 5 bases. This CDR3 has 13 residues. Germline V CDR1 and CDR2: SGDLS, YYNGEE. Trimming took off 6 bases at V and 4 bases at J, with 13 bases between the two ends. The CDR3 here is CASNTAGSTEAFF. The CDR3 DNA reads TGTGCCAGCAATACTGCAGGGAGCACTGAAGCTTTCTTT.

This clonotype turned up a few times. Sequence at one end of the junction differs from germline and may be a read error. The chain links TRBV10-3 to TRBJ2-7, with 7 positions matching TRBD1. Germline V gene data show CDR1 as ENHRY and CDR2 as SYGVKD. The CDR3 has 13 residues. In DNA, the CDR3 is TGCGGAACAGGGGAAAATATCTTGGACGAGCAGTACTTC. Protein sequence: CGTGENILDEQYF.

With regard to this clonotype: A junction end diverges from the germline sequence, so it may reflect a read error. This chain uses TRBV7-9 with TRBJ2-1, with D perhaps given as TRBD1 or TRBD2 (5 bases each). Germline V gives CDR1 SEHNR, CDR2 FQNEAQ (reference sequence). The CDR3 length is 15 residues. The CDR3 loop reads CASSVAQGGNNEQFF. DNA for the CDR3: TGTGCCAGCAGCGTAGCGCAGGGCGGAAACAATGAGCAGTTCTTC.

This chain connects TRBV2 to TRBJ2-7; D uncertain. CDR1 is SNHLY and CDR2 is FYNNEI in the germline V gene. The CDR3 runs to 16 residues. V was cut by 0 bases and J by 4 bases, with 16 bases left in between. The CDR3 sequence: CASSEALPLEVYEQYF. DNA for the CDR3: TGTGCCAGCAGTGAAGCTCTTCCTCTCGAGGTGTACGAGCAGTACTTC.

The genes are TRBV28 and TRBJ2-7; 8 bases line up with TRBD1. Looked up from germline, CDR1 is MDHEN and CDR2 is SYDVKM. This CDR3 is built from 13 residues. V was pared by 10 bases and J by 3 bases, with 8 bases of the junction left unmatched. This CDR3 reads CATKGQGYYEQYF. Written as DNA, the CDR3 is TGTGCCACAAAAGGACAGGGCTACTACGAGCAGTACTTC.

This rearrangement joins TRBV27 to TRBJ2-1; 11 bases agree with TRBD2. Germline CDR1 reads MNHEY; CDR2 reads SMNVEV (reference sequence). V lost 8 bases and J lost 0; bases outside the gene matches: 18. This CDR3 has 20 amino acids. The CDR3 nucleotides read TGTGCCAGCTCAAGAGGTAGCGGGAGGGTAGGAGTCGCCTCCTACAATGAGCAGTTCTTC. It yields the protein CASSRGSGRVGVASYNEQFF.

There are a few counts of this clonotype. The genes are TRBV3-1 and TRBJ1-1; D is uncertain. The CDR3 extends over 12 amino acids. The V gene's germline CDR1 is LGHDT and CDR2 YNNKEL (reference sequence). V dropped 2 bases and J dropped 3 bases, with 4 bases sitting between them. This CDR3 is CASSQRDTEAFF. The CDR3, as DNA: TGTGCCAGCAGCCAACGAGACACTGAAGCTTTCTTT.

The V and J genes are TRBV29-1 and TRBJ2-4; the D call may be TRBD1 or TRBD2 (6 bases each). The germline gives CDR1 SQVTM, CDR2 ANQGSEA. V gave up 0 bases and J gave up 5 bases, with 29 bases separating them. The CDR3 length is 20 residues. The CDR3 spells CSVEDQGKLASPIPENIQYF. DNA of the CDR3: TGCAGCGTTGAAGATCAGGGGAAACTAGCATCCCCCATCCCCGAAAACATTCAGTACTTC.

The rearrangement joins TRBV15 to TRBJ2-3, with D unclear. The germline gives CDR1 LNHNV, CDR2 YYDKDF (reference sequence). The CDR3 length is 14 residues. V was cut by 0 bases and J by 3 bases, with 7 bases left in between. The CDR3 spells CATSRELSTDTQYF. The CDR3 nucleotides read TGTGCCACCAGCAGAGAGCTCTCTACAGATACGCAGTATTTT.

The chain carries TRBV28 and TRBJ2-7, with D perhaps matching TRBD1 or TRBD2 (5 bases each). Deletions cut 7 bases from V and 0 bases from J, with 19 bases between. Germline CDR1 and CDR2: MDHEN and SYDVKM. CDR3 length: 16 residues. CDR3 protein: CASNPIGTSSSYEQYF. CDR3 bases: TGTGCCAGCAATCCGATAGGGACCTCAAGCTCCTACGAGCAGTACTTC. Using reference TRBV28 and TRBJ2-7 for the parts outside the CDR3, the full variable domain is DVKVTQSSRYLVKRTGEKVFLECVQDMDHENMFWYRQDPGLGLRLIYFSYDVKMKEKGDIPEGYSVSREKKERFSLILESASTNQTSMYLCASNPIGTSSSYEQYFGPGTRLTVT.